The 6 T cell receptor beta chains below were found in one sample sequenced in a study of T cell changes during pregnancy in multiple sclerosis. Here immunoSEQ multiplex PCR was the method, and the copy in TCRdb shows in-frame clones only, minus some. The sample includes more than 55,000 clones, less than 95% of them seen just once. The material sequenced was peripheral blood, taken in the third trimester of pregnancy. The source of these receptors is a female donor in good health, enrolled as a control in a pregnancy study.

The rearrangement joins TRBV11-2 to TRBJ2-1; D might be TRBD2 (7 bases). In germline, CDR1 is SGHAT, CDR2 FQNNGV. The V gene lost 3 bases and the J gene lost 8 bases, with 14 bases spanning the gap. This CDR3 comprises 14 residues. CDR3: CASSLGGGLDEQFF. The CDR3, as DNA: TGTGCCAGCAGCTTGGGCGGGGGCCTCGATGAGCAGTTCTTC. Using reference TRBV11-2 and TRBJ2-1 for the parts outside the CDR3, the full variable domain is EAGVAQSPRYKIIEKRQSVAFWCNPISGHATLYWYQQILGQGPKLLIQFQNNGVVDDSQLPKDRFSAERLKGVDSTLKIQPAKLEDSAVYLCASSLGGGLDEQFFGPGTRLTVL.

V is TRBV30 and J is TRBJ1-1; 10 bases are a match to TRBD1. This CDR3 has 14 residues. V lost 3 bases, J lost 4 bases, and 5 bases stayed unmatched. Germline values: CDR1 GTSNPN, CDR2 SVGIG (reference sequence). DNA for the CDR3: TGTGCCTGGAGCCGGACAGGGGGTGCCACTGAAGCTTTCTTT. Translated: CAWSRTGGATEAFF.

The rearrangement joins TRBV19 to TRBJ2-7; D not certain. V lost 6 bases and J 3 bases, leaving 12 bases between the germline ends. The germline gives CDR1 LNHDA, CDR2 SQIVND (reference sequence). The length of the CDR3 is 13 residues. The CDR3 DNA reads as TGTGCCAGTAGAAGTTCAGATCACTACGAGCAGTACTTC. As protein: CASRSSDHYEQYF.

The chain is built from TRBV5-1 and TRBJ2-3; D not certain. The V end lost 3 bases, the J end lost 0 bases, and 11 bases lay between the germline ends. From germline, CDR1 is SGHRS and CDR2 YFSETQ. This CDR3 has 15 residues. In nucleotides, the CDR3 is TGCGCCAGCAGCTCTCCCCTCCTGAGCACAGATACGCAGTATTTT. It yields the protein CASSSPLLSTDTQYF.

V and J are TRBV19 and TRBJ1-5; D may be TRBD1 (6 bases). This CDR3 comprises 15 residues. Trimming shortened V by 9 bases and J by 6 bases, and 21 bases separated the two germline ends. The V gene's germline CDR1 is LNHDA and CDR2 SQIVND (reference sequence). Here the CDR3 reads CASTTKGQTSQPQHF. The DNA for the CDR3 is TGTGCCAGCACTACAAAGGGACAAACGAGTCAGCCCCAGCATTTT.

The chain employs TRBV28 and TRBJ2-1; 7 nucleotides line up with TRBD1. The CDR3 runs 12 residues. V dropped 9 bases and J dropped 7; count of bases not matched to a gene: 6. Germline assignment: CDR1 MDHEN and CDR2 SYDVKM. The CDR3 protein is CASKTGPNEQFF. In DNA, the CDR3 is TGTGCCAGTAAGACAGGGCCGAATGAGCAGTTCTTC.